This TCR beta chain is drawn from a study of blood T cell repertoires in COVID-19. There are 12 residues in the CDR3. In germline, CDR1 is DFQATT, CDR2 SNEGSKA (reference sequence). V lost 6 bases and J 8 bases, leaving 16 bases between the germline ends. Data came from immunoSEQ multiplex PCR; TCRdb stores just in-frame clones and leaves some out. The sample records roughly 100,000 clones, roughly 84% being singletons. The chain couples TRBV20-1 to TRBJ1-2; D unclear. Specimen: peripheral blood. This receptor was taken from a man between 65 and 85 years old with active or convalescent COVID-19. The CDR3 sequence is CSASRPPGGYTF. In DNA form, the CDR3 reads TGCAGTGCAAGTAGGCCTCCGGGGGGCTACACCTTC.